The 17 T cell receptor beta chains below come from one sample, sequenced in a study of blood T cell repertoires in COVID-19. Data came from immunoSEQ multiplex PCR; TCRdb stores just in-frame clones and leaves some out. This table holds about 73,000 clones, around 83% found once. Source material: peripheral blood. Receptors originate from a woman aged 55-69 years with acute or convalescent COVID-19.

This clone appeared once. This chain links TRBV19 with TRBJ2-1, with 7 positions matching TRBD1. Germline loops: CDR1 LNHDA, CDR2 SQIVND (reference sequence). The junction had 7 bases not matched to a gene; V was cut back by 4 bases and J by 10 bases. CDR3 length equals 13 residues. Here the CDR3 reads CASSSQTGTEQFF. The CDR3 DNA is TGTGCCAGTAGTAGCCAGACAGGGACCGAGCAGTTCTTC.

This clone was seen more than once but under ten times. The chain combines TRBV6-4 with TRBJ2-2, with TRBD2 as a possible D gene (6 bases). CDR1 and CDR2 from the germline V gene are MRHNA and SNTAGT. Trimming pared 0 bases from V and 4 bases from J, leaving 9 bases between. There are 15 residues in the CDR3. Written as DNA, the CDR3 is TGTGCCAGCAGTGACTCCCGGGGGACCACCGGGGAGCTGTTTTTT. As protein: CASSDSRGTTGELFF.

This rearrangement joins TRBV3-1 (or the pseudogene TRBV3-2) to TRBJ1-4, with D possibly matching TRBD1 (6 bases). This CDR3 has 13 residues. V was clipped by 4 bases and J by 11 bases, with 14 bases between them. Germline loops: CDR1 LGHDT, CDR2 YNNKEL (reference sequence). CDR3 sequence: CASSPSPGAKLFF. As DNA, the CDR3 is TGTGCCAGCAGCCCGAGTCCAGGGGCGAAACTGTTTTTT.

With regard to this clone: One end of the junction does not line up with germline, which may come from a read error. This chain links TRBV4-1 with TRBJ1-5; D perhaps matches TRBD1 (5 bases). This CDR3 comprises 13 residues. Germline V gene lookup returns CDR1 MGHRA and CDR2 YSYEKL. This CDR3 reads CASSQDFWDLLSF. In DNA, the CDR3 is TGCGCCAGCAGCCAAGATTTTTGGGACTTATTATCTTTT.

The rearrangement links TRBV28 to TRBJ2-1; maybe TRBD2 (5 bases). This CDR3 is 12 amino acids long. V was cut by 5 bases and J by 7 bases, with 9 bases left in between. Germline V gene data show CDR1 as MDHEN and CDR2 as SYDVKM. CDR3 loop: CASSGSRNEQFF. The CDR3, as DNA: TGTGCCAGCAGTGGGAGTAGGAATGAGCAGTTCTTC.

The chain has TRBV15 and TRBJ2-2, with 8 nucleotides matching TRBD1. The CDR3 totals 15 residues. After removal of 3 bases from V and 3 bases from J, the junction contained 3 bases not matched to a gene. Germline CDR1 and CDR2: LNHNV and YYDKDF (reference sequence). The DNA for the CDR3 is TGTGCCACCAGCAGTCAGGGGGCCTACACCGGGGAGCTGTTTTTT. Translated, it gives CATSSQGAYTGELFF.

The rearrangement uses TRBV2 and TRBJ1-2; 9 bases map to TRBD1. The CDR3 contains 15 residues. V shed 0 bases, J shed 7 bases, and the junction held 6 bases outside the gene matches. Germline V gene data show CDR1 as SNHLY and CDR2 as FYNNEI. Here the CDR3 DNA reads TGTGCCAGCAGTGAAGCGGGACAGGGCAGCGGTGGCTACACCTTC. Its protein is CASSEAGQGSGGYTF.

This clone was picked up many times. The DNA of the CDR3 is TGCAGCGCGGGAGGAGGTGCCTATGGCTACACCTTC. Protein product: CSAGGGAYGYTF. The chain uses TRBV29-1 and TRBJ1-2, with D hard to call. The ends were cut back, 7 bases at V and 4 bases at J, with 13 bases in the middle. Per the germline V gene, CDR1 is SQVTM and CDR2 is ANQGSEA. The CDR3 totals 12 residues.

The rearrangement uses TRBV4-1 and TRBJ1-2; 10 bases map to TRBD1. This CDR3 is built from 15 residues. Per germline, CDR1 MGHRA and CDR2 YSYEKL. J was trimmed by 3 bases and V by 4 bases; bases with no gene match: 5. Written as DNA, the CDR3 is TGCGCCAGCAGCCTTCGGGACAGGGGAGACTATGGCTACACCTTC. It translates to CASSLRDRGDYGYTF.

This chain uses TRBV6-5 with TRBJ2-7, with D possibly being TRBD1 (6 bases). Trimming removed 5 bases from V and 1 base from J, with 15 bases in between. The CDR3 consists of 15 residues. Germline lookup yields CDR1 MNHEY and CDR2 SVGAGI. DNA of the CDR3: TGTGCCAGCAGTCCCGAGGGGACACCATCCTACGAGCAGTACTTC. Protein sequence: CASSPEGTPSYEQYF.

This chain uses TRBV18 with TRBJ1-3, with D perhaps TRBD1 (5 bases). The CDR3 consists of 16 residues. V lost 0 bases, J lost 4 bases, and 13 bases lay in between. Germline loops: CDR1 KGHSH, CDR2 LQKENI. For the CDR3, the DNA is TGTGCCAGCTCACCACCGATAGGGGCCCAAGGAAACACCATATATTTT. Translated, it gives CASSPPIGAQGNTIYF.

The CDR3: CASSVLAAGTDTQYF. The CDR3 nucleotides read TGTGCCAGCAGCGTCCTAGCTGCCGGCACAGATACGCAGTATTTT. The rearrangement joins TRBV9 to TRBJ2-3; a possible D gene is TRBD2 (5 bases). The CDR3 is 15 residues long. The germline V gene has CDR1 SGDLS and CDR2 YYNGEE. With 2 bases removed from V and 1 base from J, the gap between germline ends came to 11 bases.

This chain links TRBV6-5 with TRBJ2-2, with a weak D call TRBD2 (5 bases). The CDR3 is 12 residues long. CDR1 is MNHEY and CDR2 is SVGAGI in the germline V gene. V lost 8 bases and J lost 7, with 11 bases in between. The CDR3 spells CASCQRGGELFF. The CDR3 DNA reads TGTGCCAGCTGTCAACGGGGCGGGGAGCTGTTTTTT.

This rearrangement joins TRBV19 to TRBJ1-6; TRBD1 might be the D (5 bases). The germline CDR1 and CDR2 sequences are LNHDA and SQIVND (reference sequence). The CDR3 is made up of 19 amino acids. Trimming took off 9 bases at V and 8 bases at J, with 32 bases between the two ends. The CDR3 nucleotides read TGTGCCAGCCAGCCAGCCCCAGGATCGGAGGGACTGGGTGATTCACCCCTCCACTTT. Its protein is CASQPAPGSEGLGDSPLHF.

The chain joins TRBV2 to TRBJ1-5; no reliable D call. V was shortened by 6 bases and J by 1 base, with 13 bases between the two germline ends. The length of the CDR3 is 15 residues. Germline CDR1 SNHLY, CDR2 FYNNEI. The CDR3 sequence: CASRYTLDSNQPQHF. DNA of the CDR3: TGTGCCAGCAGATATACACTAGACAGCAATCAGCCCCAGCATTTT.

The chain has TRBV5-1 and TRBJ1-1; the D is unclear. The ends were cut back, 0 bases at V and 5 bases at J, with 11 bases in the middle. CDR1 and CDR2 (germline): SGHRS, YFSETQ. The CDR3 runs to 14 residues. The CDR3 loop reads CASSLGGGGTEAFF. CDR3 nucleotides: TGCGCCAGCAGCTTGGGGGGAGGTGGAACTGAAGCTTTCTTT. The full variable domain, rest sourced from reference TRBV5-1 and TRBJ1-1, is KAGVTQTPRYLIKTRGQQVTLSCSPISGHRSVSWYQQTPGQGLQFLFEYFSETQRNKGNFPGRFSGRQFSNSRSEMNVSTLELGDSALYLCASSLGGGGTEAFFGQGTRLTVV.

V is TRBV11-2 and J is TRBJ2-1; TRBD2 matches 8 bases. This CDR3 spans 15 amino acids. Germline V gives CDR1 SGHAT, CDR2 FQNNGV. V shed 3 bases, J shed 6 bases, and the junction held 7 bases outside the gene matches. CDR3: CASSFAGGSANEQFF. The CDR3 DNA reads TGTGCCAGCAGCTTCGCGGGGGGCTCCGCCAATGAGCAGTTCTTC.